Below are 6 T cell receptor beta chains sequenced from a single sample in a study of regulatory T cells in long-lasting Graves disease. Documented time point: persistent/refractory GD, antithyroid drugs over 5 years with positive TRAb. RNA from PBMCs was the source of the TCR library. CDR3 regions were amplified by Arm-PCR using iRepertoire HTBI primers to build TCR beta libraries. TCRdb used MiXCR to reprocess the multiplex PCR reads, holding one entry per CDR3 protein. This table has 430,000 or so distinct CDR3 sequences, under 25% appearing once. The sequences come from peripheral blood mononuclear cells (PBMCs), collected when the disease was refractory, from a patient treated with antithyroid drugs. These receptors came from a female donor with Graves disease.

This clonotype was seen a handful of times. This chain uses TRBV6-2 or TRBV6-3 with TRBJ2-7; tentative D call: TRBD2 (5 bases). CDR1 is MNHEY and CDR2 is SVGEGT in the germline V gene. This CDR3 spans 13 amino acids. Trimming removed 6 bases at V and 2 bases at J, with 11 bases between. DNA of the CDR3: TGTGCCAGCAGGGACGGGATCACCTACGAGCAGTACTTC. The encoded protein is CASRDGITYEQYF.

This clonotype was seen a few times. V usage is TRBV11-2 and J usage is TRBJ2-3; D remains unclear. V was clipped by 2 bases and J by 6 bases, with 9 bases between them. CDR1 is SGHAT and CDR2 is FQNNGV in the germline V gene. There are 13 residues in the CDR3. The CDR3: CASSLSLGDTQYF. Written as DNA, the CDR3 is TGTGCCAGCAGCTTAAGTCTTGGTGATACGCAGTATTTT.

This clonotype was seen at least ten times. V gene TRBV20-1 combines with J gene TRBJ2-7; no clear D gene. V shed 4 bases and J shed 3 bases, with 13 bases lying between them. The CDR3 loop spans 13 amino acids. Germline values: CDR1 DFQATT, CDR2 SNEGSKA (reference sequence). The CDR3 region is CSAMTGSDYEQYF. The CDR3 coding sequence is TGCAGTGCTATGACGGGCAGCGACTACGAGCAGTACTTC.

The V call is TRBV7-2, the J call TRBJ2-1; maybe TRBD2 (6 bases). CDR1 and CDR2 (germline): SGHTA, FQGNSA. The V and J ends lost 3 bases and 0 bases respectively, with 9 bases between them. The CDR3 is 15 residues long. The chain's CDR3 is CASSFHGSSYNEQFF. CDR3 nucleotide sequence: TGTGCCAGCAGCTTTCACGGGAGCTCCTACAATGAGCAGTTCTTC.

This clonotype was counted ten times or more. The gene calls are TRBV15 and TRBJ1-2, with unresolved D. This CDR3 has 12 amino acids. Trimming stripped 0 bases from V and 4 bases from J, with 3 bases between. Germline-derived CDR1 and CDR2 are LNHNV and YYDKDF (reference sequence). The CDR3 DNA sequence: TGTGCCACCAGCAGAGATCTCTATGGCTACACCTTC. Translated, it gives CATSRDLYGYTF.

There are a few counts of this clonotype. The CDR3, as DNA: TGTGCCACTAAGGGGAGGGAGGGGAGATCCGGGGCCAACGTCCTGACTTTC. Its translation: CATKGREGRSGANVLTF. The rearrangement links TRBV6-1 to TRBJ2-6; 7 nucleotides match TRBD2. The V gene's germline CDR1 is MNHNS and CDR2 SASEGT. Trimming cost V 10 bases and J 4 bases; bases outside gene matches: 16. The CDR3 extends over 17 amino acids.